This T cell receptor beta chain stems from a study of blood T cells in healthy people across ages. Primed by a sample-barcoded 5' primer and a J-beta primer mix, a second PCR proceeded for about 7 to 12 cycles. Via MiXCR, TCRdb re-called the 5' RACE reads, giving one row per CDR3 protein. The profile shows 600,000 to 850,000 distinct CDR3 sequences, roughly 25% of them singletons. The CDR3 is made up of 15 amino acids. In germline, CDR1 is SEHNR, CDR2 FQNEAQ (reference sequence). Trimming at V came to 2 bases and at J to 6 bases, leaving 8 bases not matched to a gene. This same sample was also part of a study on T cells of mothers and their children. As that report states: At a sensitivity of about 100 clones per million clonotypes, no persistent microchimeric T cell clones appeared.

Sequenced input: blood. The chain has TRBV7-9 and TRBJ2-7; 9 bases match TRBD2. The receptor's source is a boy aged 5-17 years in good health. CDR3 DNA sequence: TGTGCCAGCAGCTTATCGGCTAGCGGGGCCGGCGAGCAGTACTTC. This sequence encodes CASSLSASGAGEQYF.